These 28 T cell receptor beta chains share one sample of origin, sequenced in a study of T cell responses to AZD1222 COVID-19 vaccine. Measured with immunoSEQ multiplex PCR; TCRdb has only the in-frame clones, and not every one. The sample includes approximately 190,000 clones, about 94% of them seen just once. Sample: peripheral blood, taken on day 0 of AZD1222 vaccination. These receptors originate from an adult in good health.

The chain has TRBV6-6 and TRBJ2-1, with 7 bases fitting TRBD2. V lost 5 bases, J lost 8 bases, and 18 bases stayed unmatched. Germline CDR1 is MNHNY and CDR2 is SVGAGI (reference sequence). This CDR3 region has 17 residues. Written as DNA, the CDR3 is TGTGCCAGCAGTCGCCAGCTATTGGGCGGGAGTATCGATGAGCAGTTCTTC. It codes for CASSRQLLGGSIDEQFF.

The chain couples TRBV10-3 to TRBJ2-6, with 9 nucleotides matching TRBD2. This CDR3 spans 16 amino acids. Per germline, CDR1 ENHRY and CDR2 SYGVKD. The J segment lost 3 bases and the V segment lost 6 bases, leaving 6 bases of the junction unmatched. CDR3 sequence: CAIRPGLADGANVLTF. CDR3 nucleotides: TGTGCCATCAGGCCGGGACTAGCAGATGGGGCCAACGTCCTGACTTTC.

The chain has TRBV27 and TRBJ1-6; 7 nucleotides agree with TRBD1. The CDR3 runs 15 residues. Germline values: CDR1 MNHEY, CDR2 SMNVEV (reference sequence). V dropped 0 bases and J dropped 7; count of bases not matched to a gene: 3. In nucleotides, the CDR3 is TGTGCCAGCAGTTTATCAAGGGGGCTGAATTCACCCCTCCACTTT. It is translated as CASSLSRGLNSPLHF.

This clone was found once. The V gene is TRBV19, the J gene TRBJ1-1, with D perhaps matching TRBD1 (5 bases). The CDR3 covers 13 residues. The ends were cut back, 4 bases at V and 2 bases at J, with 8 bases in the middle. The germline CDR1 and CDR2 sequences are LNHDA and SQIVND (reference sequence). CDR3 coding DNA: TGTGCCAGTAGTACTGGGGGAAACACTGAAGCTTTCTTT. It translates to CASSTGGNTEAFF.

The gene calls are TRBV9 and TRBJ2-1; 8 bases agree with TRBD2. Germline lookup yields CDR1 SGDLS and CDR2 YYNGEE. V lost 2 bases, J lost 5 bases, and 3 bases stayed unmatched. The CDR3 contains 14 residues. CDR3 region: CASSVFGGDNEQFF. CDR3 DNA: TGTGCCAGCAGCGTGTTCGGGGGGGACAATGAGCAGTTCTTC.

V and J are TRBV10-3 and TRBJ2-7; perhaps TRBD1 as D (5 bases). This CDR3 is 14 amino acids long. Germline V gene sequence: CDR1 ENHRY, CDR2 SYGVKD. V was shortened by 3 bases and J by 0 bases, with 9 bases between the two germline ends. CDR3 region: CAISERQSSYEQYF. The CDR3 nucleotides read TGTGCCATCAGTGAACGACAGAGCTCCTACGAGCAGTACTTC.

The gene calls are TRBV27 and TRBJ2-6; 9 nucleotides agree with TRBD1. Germline V gives CDR1 MNHEY, CDR2 SMNVEV (reference sequence). This CDR3 spans 16 amino acids. V trimming: 4 bases; J trimming: 2 bases; junction bases outside the gene matches: 3. The CDR3 region has the DNA TGTGCCAGCAGTTCCTACAGGGGGCCTGGGGCCAACGTCCTGACTTTC. Amino acids: CASSSYRGPGANVLTF.

The chain recombines TRBV19 with TRBJ1-5; a weak D match, TRBD1 (6 bases). This CDR3 is 16 amino acids long. The ends were cut back, 6 bases at V and 0 bases at J, with 15 bases in the middle. The V gene's germline CDR1 is LNHDA and CDR2 SQIVND (reference sequence). The CDR3 spells CASRDRQVYSNQPQHF. DNA for the CDR3: TGTGCCAGTAGGGACCGACAGGTCTATAGCAATCAGCCCCAGCATTTT.

The CDR3, as DNA: TGTGCCAGTAGCCAGACAAGCTACGAGCAGTACTTC. Amino acids: CASSQTSYEQYF. This rearrangement joins TRBV19 to TRBJ2-7; D ambiguous. The CDR3 runs to 12 residues. Germline assignment: CDR1 LNHDA and CDR2 SQIVND (reference sequence). V shed 6 bases and J shed 3 bases, with 9 bases lying between them.

This chain connects TRBV7-3 to TRBJ1-1; maybe TRBD1 (5 bases). The CDR3 totals 15 residues. CDR1 and CDR2 (germline): SGHTA, FQGTGA. The V and J ends lost 1 base and 2 bases respectively, with 11 bases between them. The CDR3 reads CASSLIRVKNTEAFF. CDR3 in DNA: TGTGCCAGCAGCTTAATCAGGGTTAAAAACACTGAAGCTTTCTTT.

This rearrangement joins TRBV6-5 to TRBJ2-7; 8 positions agree with TRBD1. CDR1 is MNHEY and CDR2 is SVGAGI in the germline V gene. The CDR3 loop spans 16 amino acids. V lost 4 bases and J lost 4; bases outside the gene matches: 12. The CDR3 DNA is TGTGCCAGCAGTTCCCCCCGGACAGGGAGGAGTTACGAGCAGTACTTC. Its protein is CASSSPRTGRSYEQYF.

V usage is TRBV5-1 and J usage is TRBJ1-3, with 8 nucleotides matching TRBD1. This CDR3 is 16 amino acids long. Unmatched junction bases numbered 6, after V lost 4 bases and J lost 0 bases. Germline values: CDR1 SGHRS, CDR2 YFSETQ. CDR3 residues: CASSPGQASSGNTIYF. In DNA, the CDR3 is TGCGCCAGCAGCCCGGGACAGGCAAGCTCTGGAAACACCATATATTTT.

This chain joins TRBV24-1 and TRBJ1-2; TRBD1 might be the D (5 bases). Trimming shortened V by 3 bases and J by 2 bases, and 12 bases separated the two germline ends. The V gene's germline CDR1 is KGHDR and CDR2 SFDVKD. The CDR3 loop spans 15 amino acids. CDR3 in amino acids: CATSDRGGWNYGYTF. CDR3 DNA sequence: TGTGCCACCAGTGATCGGGGGGGATGGAACTATGGCTACACCTTC.

The chain is built from TRBV6-5 and TRBJ1-2; D remains ambiguous. The V gene's germline CDR1 is MNHEY and CDR2 SVGAGI. V lost 8 bases, J lost 8 bases, and 15 bases lay in between. The CDR3 totals 12 residues. CDR3 coding DNA: TGTGCCAGCCGCCCGCCCGCGGGAGGCTACACCTTC. Amino acids: CASRPPAGGYTF.

The chain recombines TRBV27 with TRBJ1-1; D uncertain. The CDR3 is made up of 13 amino acids. Trimming stripped 0 bases from V and 4 bases from J, with 6 bases between. Germline values: CDR1 MNHEY, CDR2 SMNVEV (reference sequence). CDR3 in DNA: TGTGCCAGCAGTTTATCGATGGGCACTGAAGCTTTCTTT. This encodes CASSLSMGTEAFF.

V gene TRBV5-4 combines with J gene TRBJ1-2, with 9 bases aligning to TRBD1. The V gene's germline CDR1 is SGHNT and CDR2 YYREEE (reference sequence). This CDR3 is built from 17 residues. J was trimmed by 0 bases and V by 4 bases; bases with no gene match: 10. The CDR3 sequence: CASSRLATGGSNYGYTF. In DNA form, the CDR3 reads TGTGCCAGCAGCCGACTAGCGACAGGGGGATCTAACTATGGCTACACCTTC. Together with reference TRBV5-4 and TRBJ1-2, the CDR3 gives the full variable domain: ETGVTQSPTHLIKTRGQQVTLRCSSQSGHNTVSWYQQALGQGPQFIFQYYREEENGRGNFPPRFSGLQFPNYSSELNVNALELDDSALYLCASSRLATGGSNYGYTFGSGTRLTVV.

The chain is built from TRBV11-2 and TRBJ2-1; 9 bases line up with TRBD2. Germline lookup yields CDR1 SGHAT and CDR2 FQNNGV. This CDR3 contains 17 residues. Germline trimming cut 2 bases from V and 10 bases from J; bases unmatched to any gene: 15. The CDR3 DNA sequence: TGTGCCAGCAGCTTATTCGGACTAGCGCGCCTCCTCCGGGAGCAGTTCTTC. This codes for CASSLFGLARLLREQFF.

This clone was seen a few times. V and J are TRBV12-3 or TRBV12-4 and TRBJ1-2; a possible D gene is TRBD1 (5 bases). V was shortened by 5 bases and J by 8 bases, with 15 bases between the two germline ends. The CDR3 spans 13 residues. CDR3 protein: CASSGPSRGGYTF. CDR3 DNA sequence: TGTGCCAGCAGTGGCCCCTCGAGGGGAGGCTACACCTTC.

The chain couples TRBV19 to TRBJ2-1; TRBD2 aligns across 7 bases. Looked up from germline, CDR1 is LNHDA and CDR2 is SQIVND (reference sequence). The CDR3 covers 15 residues. Germline trimming cut 7 bases from V and 0 bases from J; bases unmatched to any gene: 6. The CDR3 protein is CASTPRGSSYNEQFF. CDR3 in DNA: TGTGCCAGTACCCCGCGGGGGAGCTCCTACAATGAGCAGTTCTTC.

This clone is a singleton in its sample. The gene calls are TRBV5-1 and TRBJ1-2; tentative D call: TRBD1 (6 bases). The CDR3 covers 17 residues. V gave up 0 bases and J gave up 2 bases, with 17 bases separating them. CDR1 and CDR2 (germline): SGHRS, YFSETQ. DNA for the CDR3: TGCGCCAGCAGCTTGGAGGGGGTACGGCGGGCAAACTATGGCTACACCTTC. It encodes CASSLEGVRRANYGYTF.

This chain links TRBV10-3 with TRBJ2-3; D remains unclear. This CDR3 has 11 residues. V was trimmed by 6 bases and J by 5 bases, leaving 6 bases between them. CDR1 is ENHRY, CDR2 SYGVKD, per germline. CDR3 coding DNA: TGTGCCATCAGCATGAAAGATACGCAGTATTTT. Protein product: CAISMKDTQYF.

The V call is TRBV28, the J call TRBJ2-2; 10 positions match TRBD2. V lost 3 bases to trimming and J lost 0 bases; unmatched junction nucleotides: 10. The CDR3 covers 19 residues. The germline gives CDR1 MDHEN, CDR2 SYDVKM. DNA for the CDR3: TGTGCCAGCAGTTTGGACCTCTGGACTAGCGGAACGAACACCGGGGAGCTGTTTTTT. Encoded protein: CASSLDLWTSGTNTGELFF. The full variable domain, its missing parts supplied by reference TRBV28 and TRBJ2-2, is DVKVTQSSRYLVKRTGEKVFLECVQDMDHENMFWYRQDPGLGLRLIYFSYDVKMKEKGDIPEGYSVSREKKERFSLILESASTNQTSMYLCASSLDLWTSGTNTGELFFGEGSRLTVL.

This chain links TRBV5-1 with TRBJ2-3; 7 bases are a match to TRBD1. V lost 0 bases to trimming and J lost 5 bases; unmatched junction nucleotides: 9. This CDR3 region has 16 residues. Germline V gives CDR1 SGHRS, CDR2 YFSETQ. As DNA, the CDR3 is TGCGCCAGCAGCTTGGCTTCCGGCAGGGGGTTAGATACGCAGTATTTT. Encoded protein: CASSLASGRGLDTQYF.

The chain joins TRBV28 to TRBJ2-2, with D possibly called TRBD1 or TRBD2 (6 bases each). Germline CDR1 is MDHEN and CDR2 is SYDVKM. The CDR3 consists of 15 residues. Trimming stripped 7 bases from V and 3 bases from J, with 15 bases between. The CDR3 sequence: CASTRGGSDTGELFF. The CDR3 DNA follows: TGTGCCAGCACCCGAGGGGGGAGCGACACCGGGGAGCTGTTTTTT.

The chain uses TRBV5-6 and TRBJ2-5, with 9 bases matching TRBD2. Germline CDR1 SGHDT, CDR2 YYEEEE. The CDR3 extends over 15 amino acids. J gave up 5 bases and V 2 bases, and 7 bases lay outside the gene matches. CDR3 bases: TGTGCCAGCAGCTTCAGTCTGACTAGCGGTGAGACCCAGTACTTC. Amino acid sequence: CASSFSLTSGETQYF. The whole variable domain, filled in from reference TRBV5-6 and TRBJ2-5, reads DAGVTQSPTHLIKTRGQQVTLRCSPKSGHDTVSWYQQALGQGPQFIFQYYEEEERQRGNFPDRFSGHQFPNYSSELNVNALLLGDSALYLCASSFSLTSGETQYFGPGTRLLVL.

The chain has TRBV28 and TRBJ2-2, with TRBD2 identical over 7 bases. Germline CDR1 and CDR2: MDHEN and SYDVKM. There are 17 residues in the CDR3. The V gene end was trimmed by 5 bases and the J gene end by 1 base; junction bases not matched to a gene: 10. The DNA of the CDR3 is TGTGCCAGCAGTCCCCCTCGAGCGGGATGGAACACCGGGGAGCTGTTTTTT. Protein product: CASSPPRAGWNTGELFF.

The chain carries TRBV5-1 and TRBJ2-3; 12 nucleotides align to TRBD2. The J segment lost 2 bases and the V segment lost 4 bases, leaving 8 bases of the junction unmatched. The CDR3 has 17 residues. Germline loops: CDR1 SGHRS, CDR2 YFSETQ. Written as DNA, the CDR3 is TGCGCCAGCAGCAAAGGACTAGCGGGAACAGACACAGATACGCAGTATTTT. Translated, it gives CASSKGLAGTDTDTQYF.

The CDR3 DNA follows: TGTGCCAGCAGCCTGCAAGCGGGAGGGCCCTACAATGAGCAGTTCTTC. Residues: CASSLQAGGPYNEQFF. This rearrangement joins TRBV9 to TRBJ2-1; 10 nucleotides match TRBD2. CDR3 length: 16 amino acids. Germline V gene data show CDR1 as SGDLS and CDR2 as YYNGEE. V shed 4 bases, J shed 2 bases, and the junction held 6 bases outside the gene matches.